These T cell receptor beta chains were read from a single sample in a study of Ad26.COV2.S vaccination and SARS-CoV-2 variants. Produced via immunoSEQ multiplex PCR; TCRdb's table is partial and in-frame only. The sample has fewer than 150,000 clones, 80% to 90% seen once; the top ten hold 4% to 6%. The specimen was peripheral blood, collected after recovery from COVID-19. Receptors were obtained from a human donor who had recovered from COVID-19. Both conserved end residues are part of each CDR3. Each record gives: V gene, D gene, J gene, clone size, CDR3 protein, CDR3 DNA. The D gene is left open where the match is weak. Size values are once, few and many counts, or a class for expanded clones, and some rows have none.

v_call: TRBV2; d_call: .; j_call: TRBJ1-6; clone_size: .; cdr3_aa: CASSLTAKNSPLHF; cdr3_nt: TGTGCCAGCAGCTTGACAGCAAAGAATTCACCCCTCCACTTT
v_call: TRBV5-1; d_call: .; j_call: TRBJ2-5; clone_size: .; cdr3_aa: CASSPEGIQETQYF; cdr3_nt: TGCGCCAGCAGCCCAGAAGGGATCCAAGAGACCCAGTACTTC
v_call: TRBV13; d_call: .; j_call: TRBJ2-5; clone_size: .; cdr3_aa: CASSPPGGDGPMAETQYF; cdr3_nt: TGTGCCAGCAGCCCCCCTGGTGGGGACGGTCCGATGGCGGAGACCCAGTACTTC
v_call: TRBV5-1; d_call: TRBD2; j_call: TRBJ2-2; clone_size: .; cdr3_aa: CASSLLAGGAGELFF; cdr3_nt: TGCGCCAGCAGCTTGCTAGCGGGGGGGGCCGGGGAGCTGTTTTTT
v_call: TRBV5-1; d_call: .; j_call: TRBJ2-7; clone_size: .; cdr3_aa: CASRADSLYEQYF; cdr3_nt: TGCGCCAGTAGGGCTGACAGTCTCTACGAGCAGTACTTC
v_call: TRBV28; d_call: .; j_call: TRBJ2-7; clone_size: .; cdr3_aa: CASSTGPLYEQYF; cdr3_nt: TGTGCCAGCAGTACCGGGCCCCTCTACGAGCAGTACTTC
v_call: TRBV2; d_call: TRBD1; j_call: TRBJ2-2; clone_size: .; cdr3_aa: CASSESGTGLNTGELFF; cdr3_nt: TGTGCCAGCAGTGAATCGGGGACAGGGCTGAACACCGGGGAGCTGTTTTTT
v_call: TRBV4-1; d_call: TRBD2; j_call: TRBJ2-7; clone_size: .; cdr3_aa: CASSQGLAGVEQYF; cdr3_nt: TGCGCCAGCAGCCAAGGCCTAGCGGGGGTCGAGCAGTACTTC
v_call: TRBV4-3; d_call: .; j_call: TRBJ1-4; clone_size: .; cdr3_aa: CASSQEAGRTNEKLFF; cdr3_nt: TGCGCCAGCAGCCAAGAAGCGGGCCGGACTAATGAAAAACTGTTTTTT
v_call: TRBV6-2/TRBV6-3; d_call: TRBD2; j_call: TRBJ2-1; clone_size: .; cdr3_aa: CASSFSGGSYNEQFF; cdr3_nt: TGTGCCAGCAGTTTTAGCGGGGGCTCCTACAATGAGCAGTTCTTC
v_call: TRBV5-6; d_call: TRBD1; j_call: TRBJ1-2; clone_size: few; cdr3_aa: CASSLGDREEGYTF; cdr3_nt: TGTGCCAGCAGCTTGGGGGACAGGGAGGAGGGCTACACCTTC
v_call: TRBV7-2; d_call: TRBD2; j_call: TRBJ2-1; clone_size: .; cdr3_aa: CASSATGLAGGNEQFF; cdr3_nt: TGTGCCAGCAGCGCAACGGGACTAGCGGGGGGTAATGAGCAGTTCTTC
v_call: TRBV3-1/TRBV3-2; d_call: .; j_call: TRBJ1-5; clone_size: .; cdr3_aa: CASSQGGGNQPQHF; cdr3_nt: TGTGCCAGCAGCCAAGGAGGAGGGAATCAGCCCCAGCATTTT
v_call: TRBV19; d_call: .; j_call: TRBJ1-1; clone_size: .; cdr3_aa: CASSMGTTMNTEAFF; cdr3_nt: TGTGCCAGTAGTATGGGTACGACAATGAACACTGAAGCTTTCTTT
v_call: TRBV7-2; d_call: .; j_call: TRBJ1-3; clone_size: few; cdr3_aa: CASSLVSGTGNTIYF; cdr3_nt: TGTGCCAGCAGCTTAGTTTCGGGTACTGGAAACACCATATATTTT